This TCR beta chain was documented in a study of beta chain features in type 1 diabetes. Whole-study results and caveats: Within each of all four CD4+ subsets, Type 1 diabetes patients had TCRB CDR3s that were moderately but significantly shorter.

A few counts support this clone. No antigen is known for it. Expressed TCRB transcripts were sequenced because the isolated RNA had all been reverse transcribed beforehand. Only in-frame clones appear in the TCRdb table, and some are missing; sequencing was by immunoSEQ multiplex PCR. Of over 150,000 clones listed, under 9.5% are singletons. This CDR3 contains 16 residues. Germline CDR1 is SGHDN and CDR2 is FVKESK. The trim removed 4 bases at V and 4 bases at J, leaving 9 bases unmatched. The gene calls are TRBV14 and TRBJ2-3; 9 bases map to TRBD1. The sequencing input was central memory CD4+ T cells from blood. This TCR was sampled from a man younger than 35 with type 1 diabetes. The CDR3 DNA follows: TGTGCCAGCAGCCTAATGAGGGGACAGGGCCCAGATACGCAGTATTTT. Translation: CASSLMRGQGPDTQYF.